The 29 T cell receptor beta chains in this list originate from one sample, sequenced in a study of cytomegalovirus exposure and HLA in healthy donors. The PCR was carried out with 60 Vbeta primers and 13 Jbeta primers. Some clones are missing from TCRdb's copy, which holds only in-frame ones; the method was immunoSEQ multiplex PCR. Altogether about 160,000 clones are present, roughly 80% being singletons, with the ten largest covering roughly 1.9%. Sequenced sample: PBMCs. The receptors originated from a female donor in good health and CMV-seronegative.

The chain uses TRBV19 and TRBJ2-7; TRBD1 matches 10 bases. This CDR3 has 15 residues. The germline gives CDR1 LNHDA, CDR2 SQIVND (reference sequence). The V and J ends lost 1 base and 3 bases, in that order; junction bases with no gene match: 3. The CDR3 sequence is CASSIGGQGYYEQYF. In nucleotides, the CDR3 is TGTGCCAGTAGTATAGGGGGACAGGGGTACTACGAGCAGTACTTC.

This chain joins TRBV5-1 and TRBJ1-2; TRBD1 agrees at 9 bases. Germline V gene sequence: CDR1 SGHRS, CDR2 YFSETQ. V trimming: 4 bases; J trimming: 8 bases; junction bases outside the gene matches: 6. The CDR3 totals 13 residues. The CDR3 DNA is TGCGCCAGCAGCACTACAGGGGGCGAGGGCTACACCTTC. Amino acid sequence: CASSTTGGEGYTF.

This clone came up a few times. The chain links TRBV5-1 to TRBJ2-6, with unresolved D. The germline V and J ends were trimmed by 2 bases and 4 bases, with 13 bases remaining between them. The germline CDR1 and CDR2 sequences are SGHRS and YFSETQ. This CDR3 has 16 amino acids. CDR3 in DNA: TGCGCCAGCAGCTTCCATCGGAGTCTCGGGGCCAACGTCCTGACTTTC. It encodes CASSFHRSLGANVLTF. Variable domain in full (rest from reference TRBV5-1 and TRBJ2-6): KAGVTQTPRYLIKTRGQQVTLSCSPISGHRSVSWYQQTPGQGLQFLFEYFSETQRNKGNFPGRFSGRQFSNSRSEMNVSTLELGDSALYLCASSFHRSLGANVLTFGAGSRLTVL.

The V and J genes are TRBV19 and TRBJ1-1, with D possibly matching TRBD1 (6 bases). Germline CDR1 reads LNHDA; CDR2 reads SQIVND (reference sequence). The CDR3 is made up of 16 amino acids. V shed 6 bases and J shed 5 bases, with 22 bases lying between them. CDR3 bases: TGTGCCAGTAGCCGGGCCCCCGGGACAAGGGGGACTGAAGCTTTCTTT. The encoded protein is CASSRAPGTRGTEAFF.

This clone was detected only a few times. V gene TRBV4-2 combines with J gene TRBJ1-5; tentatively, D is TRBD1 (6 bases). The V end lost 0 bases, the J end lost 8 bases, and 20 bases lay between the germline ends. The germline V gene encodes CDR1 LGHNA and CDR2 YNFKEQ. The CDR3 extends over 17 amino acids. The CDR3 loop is CASSQDYGGKVSEPQHF. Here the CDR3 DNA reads TGTGCCAGCAGCCAAGATTATGGGGGCAAGGTGTCTGAGCCCCAGCATTTT.

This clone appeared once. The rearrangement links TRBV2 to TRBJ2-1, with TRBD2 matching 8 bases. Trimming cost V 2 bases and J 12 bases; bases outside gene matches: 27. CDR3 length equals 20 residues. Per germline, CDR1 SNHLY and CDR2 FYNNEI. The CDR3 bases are TGTGCCAGCAGTGAAACGGGGGCAGGGGAGGGTAGCGGGAAATGGTGTGGGCAGTTCTTC. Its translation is CASSETGAGEGSGKWCGQFF.

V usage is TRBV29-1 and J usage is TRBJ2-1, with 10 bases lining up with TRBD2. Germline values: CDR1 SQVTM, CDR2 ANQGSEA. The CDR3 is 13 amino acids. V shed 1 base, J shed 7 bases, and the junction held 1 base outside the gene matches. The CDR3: CSVEATSGNEQFF. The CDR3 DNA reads TGCAGCGTTGAAGCGACTAGCGGGAATGAGCAGTTCTTC.

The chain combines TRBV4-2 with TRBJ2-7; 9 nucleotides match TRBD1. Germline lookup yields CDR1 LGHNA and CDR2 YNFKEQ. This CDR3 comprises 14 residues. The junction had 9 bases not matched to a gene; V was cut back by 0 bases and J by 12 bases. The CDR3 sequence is CASSQDQEDRGLYF. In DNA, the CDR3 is TGTGCCAGCAGCCAAGATCAGGAGGACAGGGGTTTGTACTTC.

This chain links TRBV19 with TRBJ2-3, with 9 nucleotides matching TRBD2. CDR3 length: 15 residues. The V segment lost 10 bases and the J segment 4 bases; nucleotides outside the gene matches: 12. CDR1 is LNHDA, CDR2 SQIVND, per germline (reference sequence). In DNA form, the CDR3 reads TGTGCCACCGGTTTTAGGGCGGGAGGGGCAGATACGCAGTATTTT. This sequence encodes CATGFRAGGADTQYF. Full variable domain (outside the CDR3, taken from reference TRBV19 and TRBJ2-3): DGGITQSPKYLFRKEGQNVTLSCEQNLNHDAMYWYRQDPGQGLRLIYYSQIVNDFQKGDIAEGYSVSREKKESFPLTVTSAQKNPTAFYLCATGFRAGGADTQYFGPGTRLTVL.

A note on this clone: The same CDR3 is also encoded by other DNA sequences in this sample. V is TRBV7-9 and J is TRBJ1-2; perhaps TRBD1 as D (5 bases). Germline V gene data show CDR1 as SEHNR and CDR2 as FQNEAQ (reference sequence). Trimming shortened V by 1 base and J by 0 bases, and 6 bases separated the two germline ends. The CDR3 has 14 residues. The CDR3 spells CASSLDRTNYGYTF. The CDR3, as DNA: TGTGCCAGCAGCTTAGACAGGACTAACTATGGCTACACCTTC.

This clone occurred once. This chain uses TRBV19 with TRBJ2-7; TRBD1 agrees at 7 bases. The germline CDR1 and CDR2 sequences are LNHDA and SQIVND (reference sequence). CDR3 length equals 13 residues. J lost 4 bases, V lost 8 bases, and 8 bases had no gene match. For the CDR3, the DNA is TGTGCCAGTTCAGACAGGGACCGTTACGAGCAGTACTTC. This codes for CASSDRDRYEQYF.

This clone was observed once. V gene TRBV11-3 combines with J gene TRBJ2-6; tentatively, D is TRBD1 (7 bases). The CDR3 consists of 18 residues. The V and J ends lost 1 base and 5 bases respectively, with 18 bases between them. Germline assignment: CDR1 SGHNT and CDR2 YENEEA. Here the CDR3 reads CASSLVQGDWLWANVLTF. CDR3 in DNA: TGTGCCAGCAGCTTAGTCCAGGGGGACTGGCTCTGGGCCAACGTCCTGACTTTC.

CDR3 bases: TGTGCCAGTAGTTCCCGGACTAGCGGGAGCGGAGATACGCAGTATTTT. It is translated as CASSSRTSGSGDTQYF. The chain uses TRBV19 and TRBJ2-3; 13 nucleotides agree with TRBD2. CDR3 length equals 16 residues. V was pared by 5 bases and J by 5 bases, with 7 bases of the junction left unmatched. The V gene's germline CDR1 is LNHDA and CDR2 SQIVND (reference sequence).

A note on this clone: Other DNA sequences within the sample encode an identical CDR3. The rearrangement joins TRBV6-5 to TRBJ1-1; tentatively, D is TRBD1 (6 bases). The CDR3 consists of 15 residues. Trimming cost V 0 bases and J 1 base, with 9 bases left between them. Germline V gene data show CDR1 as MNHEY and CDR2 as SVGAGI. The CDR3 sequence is CASSYSRQANTEAFF. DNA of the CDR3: TGTGCCAGCAGTTACTCGAGACAGGCGAACACTGAAGCTTTCTTT.

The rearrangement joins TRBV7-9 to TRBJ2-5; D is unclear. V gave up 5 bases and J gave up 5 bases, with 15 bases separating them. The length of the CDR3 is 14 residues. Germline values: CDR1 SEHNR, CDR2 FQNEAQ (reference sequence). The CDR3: CASSQSSARETQYF. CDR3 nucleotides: TGTGCCAGCAGCCAATCCTCGGCCAGGGAGACCCAGTACTTC.

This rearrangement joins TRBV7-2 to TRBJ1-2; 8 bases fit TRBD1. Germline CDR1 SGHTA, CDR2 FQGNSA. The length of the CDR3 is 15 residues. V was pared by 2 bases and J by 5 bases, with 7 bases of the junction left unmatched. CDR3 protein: CASSLLRTGPYGYTF. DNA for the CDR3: TGTGCCAGCAGCTTACTTAGGACAGGGCCTTATGGCTACACCTTC.

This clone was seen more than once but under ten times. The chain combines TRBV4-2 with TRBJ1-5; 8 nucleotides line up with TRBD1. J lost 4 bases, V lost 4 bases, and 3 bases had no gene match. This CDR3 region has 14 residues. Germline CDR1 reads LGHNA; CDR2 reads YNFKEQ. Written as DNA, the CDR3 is TGTGCCAGCAGCCCCAGACAGGGGAATCAGCCCCAGCATTTT. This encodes CASSPRQGNQPQHF.

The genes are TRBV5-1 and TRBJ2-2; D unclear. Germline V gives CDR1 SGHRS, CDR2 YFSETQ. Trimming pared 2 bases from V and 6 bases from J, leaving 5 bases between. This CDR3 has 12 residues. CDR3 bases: TGCGCCAGCAGCTTCCGGGCCGGGGAGCTGTTTTTT. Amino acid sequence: CASSFRAGELFF.

This CDR3 reads CASSSHRSSYNSPLHF. CDR3 coding DNA: TGCGCCAGCAGTTCTCACAGGAGCTCCTATAATTCACCCCTCCACTTT. The chain combines TRBV10-2 with TRBJ1-6; a possible D gene is TRBD1 (5 bases). This CDR3 has 16 residues. Germline CDR1 is WSHSY and CDR2 is SAAADI. V was clipped by 5 bases and J by 0 bases, with 11 bases between them.

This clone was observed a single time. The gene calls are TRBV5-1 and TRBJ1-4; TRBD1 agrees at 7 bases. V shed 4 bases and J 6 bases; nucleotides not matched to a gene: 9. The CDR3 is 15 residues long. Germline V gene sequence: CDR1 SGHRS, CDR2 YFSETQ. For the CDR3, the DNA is TGCGCCAGCAGCCCTCGGGACAGCGGAGATGAAAAACTGTTTTTT. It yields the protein CASSPRDSGDEKLFF.

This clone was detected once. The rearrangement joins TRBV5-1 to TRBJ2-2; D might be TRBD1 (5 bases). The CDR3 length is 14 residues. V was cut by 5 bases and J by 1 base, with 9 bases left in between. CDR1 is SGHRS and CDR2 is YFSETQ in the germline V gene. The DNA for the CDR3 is TGCGCCAGCAGTCAAGGACAGAACACCGGGGAGCTGTTTTTT. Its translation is CASSQGQNTGELFF.

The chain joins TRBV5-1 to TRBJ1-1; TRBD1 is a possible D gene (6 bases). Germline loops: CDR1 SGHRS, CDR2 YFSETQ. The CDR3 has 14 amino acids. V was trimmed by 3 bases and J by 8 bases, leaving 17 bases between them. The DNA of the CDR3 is TGCGCCAGCAGCTATGCAATCGGGGGGGCGGAAGCTTTCTTT. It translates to CASSYAIGGAEAFF.

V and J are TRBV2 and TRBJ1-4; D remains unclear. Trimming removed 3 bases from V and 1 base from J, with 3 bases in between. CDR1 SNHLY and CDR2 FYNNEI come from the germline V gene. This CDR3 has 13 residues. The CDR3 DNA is TGTGCCAGCAGTGATATAACTAATGAAAAACTGTTTTTT. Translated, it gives CASSDITNEKLFF.

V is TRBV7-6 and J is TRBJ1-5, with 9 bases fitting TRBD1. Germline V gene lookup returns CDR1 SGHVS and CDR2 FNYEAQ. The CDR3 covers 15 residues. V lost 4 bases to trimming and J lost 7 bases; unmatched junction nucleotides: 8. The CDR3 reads CASSSGTGSGQPQHF. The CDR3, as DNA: TGTGCCAGCAGCTCCGGGACAGGGTCGGGACAGCCCCAGCATTTT.

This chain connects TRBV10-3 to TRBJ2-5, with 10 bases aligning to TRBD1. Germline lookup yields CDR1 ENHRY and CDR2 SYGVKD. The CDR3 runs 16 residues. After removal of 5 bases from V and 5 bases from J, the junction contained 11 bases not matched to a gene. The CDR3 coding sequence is TGTGCCATCAGTCGGGGGGGGACAGGGGCGAATGAGACCCAGTACTTC. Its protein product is CAISRGGTGANETQYF.

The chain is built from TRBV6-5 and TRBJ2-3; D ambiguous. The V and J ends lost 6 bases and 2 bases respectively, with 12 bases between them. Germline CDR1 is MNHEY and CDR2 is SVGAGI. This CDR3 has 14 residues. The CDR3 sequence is CASSYTQFTDTQYF. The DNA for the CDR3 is TGTGCCAGCAGCTACACCCAGTTCACAGATACGCAGTATTTT.

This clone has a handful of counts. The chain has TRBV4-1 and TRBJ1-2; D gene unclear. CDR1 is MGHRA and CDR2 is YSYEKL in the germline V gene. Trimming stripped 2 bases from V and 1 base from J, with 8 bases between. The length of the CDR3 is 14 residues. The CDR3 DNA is TGCGCCAGCAGCCAAACCCGGGGTAACTATGGCTACACCTTC. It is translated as CASSQTRGNYGYTF.

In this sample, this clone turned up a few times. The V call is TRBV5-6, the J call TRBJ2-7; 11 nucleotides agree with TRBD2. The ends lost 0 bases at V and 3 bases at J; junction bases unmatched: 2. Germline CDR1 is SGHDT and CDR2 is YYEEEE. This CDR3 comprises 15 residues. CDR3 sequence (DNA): TGTGCCAGCAGCTTGGGACTAGCGGGGTACTACGAGCAGTACTTC. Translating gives CASSLGLAGYYEQYF.

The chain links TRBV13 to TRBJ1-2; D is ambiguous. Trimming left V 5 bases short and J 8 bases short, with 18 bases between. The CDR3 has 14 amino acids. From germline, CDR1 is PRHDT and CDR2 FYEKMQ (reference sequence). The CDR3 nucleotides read TGTGCCAGCAGCCCGTCCCCGGTCGAGGCGGGCTACACCTTC. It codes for CASSPSPVEAGYTF.